The entry below describes one TCR beta chain. The antigen remains unidentified. Profiling relied on immunoSEQ multiplex PCR, and the TCRdb table lists in-frame clones only, not all of them. In the table there are around 15,000 clones, 75% to 85% of which are singletons. The sample originates from a study of graft-versus-host responses after intestinal transplantation. Study context: Following induction with anti-thymocyte globulin, all recipients were given tacrolimus and steroids for around three years.

The CDR3 is 13 amino acids. Overall study findings and caveats: The recipient marrow held GvH clones, and some of them showed up first in ileum or blood. Allograft graft-versus-host to host-versus-graft clonal ratios ran high in patients with graft-donor T cell macrochimerism.

Both intraepithelial and lamina propria lymphocytes were released by processing graft tissue. Sequences were derived from ileum tissue, sampled about 100 days after intestinal transplant. The genes are TRBV21-1 and TRBJ1-5. TRBV21-1 is a recognized pseudogene. The origin of this receptor is a human patient who received an intestinal transplant, so some T cells may come from the graft donor. CDR3 coding DNA: TGTGCCAGCAGAGAAGCAGTGAAACAGCCCCAGCATTTT. It is translated as CASREAVKQPQHF.